This TCR beta chain was sequenced in a study of spatial heterogeneity in lung cancer. The study's findings and limits: How many expanded intratumoral alpha and beta TCRs were present tracked the tumor mutation count, which was a count of nonsynonymous mutations. Coverage of tumor T cells was estimated at 7% to 8% for alpha chains and 13% to 15% for beta chains. Tracking of ubiquitous and regional nonsynonymous mutations by counts of ubiquitous and regional expanded TCRs, respectively, was seen.

Time point in this sample: sample taken at primary tumor resection. There were 72 donors, all of them untreated patients with early-stage non-small cell lung cancer. The input material, whole RNA from tumor, nontumor lung or frozen PBMC, was sequenced unsorted. There are 16 residues in the CDR3. Germline V CDR1 and CDR2: SNHLY, FYNNEI. The V and J ends lost 1 base and 0 bases, in that order; junction bases with no gene match: 1. This clonotype has a count of ten or more. Its antigen is undetermined. TCRdb independently ran MiXCR on the 5' RACE reads; one entry per CDR3 protein. The profile shows about 100,000 distinct CDR3 sequences, approximately 4% of them singletons.

The material sequenced was lung tumor tissue, taken at surgery. This chain joins TRBV2 and TRBJ2-2; 8 bases are shared with TRBD2. The clonotype was recovered from a male donor with early-stage non-small cell lung cancer. The CDR3 sequence is CASSEVSGANTGELFF. DNA for the CDR3: TGTGCCAGCAGTGAAGTTAGCGGGGCGAACACCGGGGAGCTGTTTTTT.